Below are 18 T cell receptor beta chains sequenced from a single sample in a study of identical twins. One entry per CDR3 protein results from TCRdb running MiXCR on the 5' RACE reads. The sample carries about 200,000 distinct CDR3 sequences, roughly 9.4% recorded once. Sequencing input: memory (CD45RO+) T cells sorted from blood. Receptors originate from a woman younger than 30 in good health.

This clonotype has a count of ten or more. The genes are TRBV20-1 and TRBJ2-1; a weak D match, TRBD2 (6 bases). The length of the CDR3 is 10 residues. V dropped 6 bases and J dropped 10 bases, with 10 bases sitting between them. CDR1 and CDR2 from the germline V gene are DFQATT and SNEGSKA (reference sequence). CDR3 nucleotide sequence: TGCAGTGCCCGTCGGGGGGAGCAGTTCTTC. Its protein product is CSARRGEQFF.

V gene TRBV7-9 combines with J gene TRBJ2-7; possible D gene TRBD2, 7 bases. The CDR3 length is 14 residues. Trimming removed 5 bases at V and 7 bases at J, with 18 bases between. Germline V gene data show CDR1 as SEHNR and CDR2 as FQNEAQ (reference sequence). Written as DNA, the CDR3 is TGTGCCAGCAGCCTGGGGGGGGGCACGAAAGAGCAGTACTTC. The encoded protein is CASSLGGGTKEQYF. Full variable domain (outside the CDR3, taken from reference TRBV7-9 and TRBJ2-7): DTGVSQNPRHKITKRGQNVTFRCDPISEHNRLYWYRQTLGQGPEFLTYFQNEAQLEKSRLLSDRFSAERPKGSFSTLEIQRTEQGDSAMYLCASSLGGGTKEQYFGPGTRLTVT.

This clonotype was seen a handful of times. The V call is TRBV5-1, the J call TRBJ2-1; 8 positions agree with TRBD1. Germline V gene sequence: CDR1 SGHRS, CDR2 YFSETQ. V lost 4 bases and J lost 10; bases outside the gene matches: 4. CDR3 size: 12 residues. The CDR3 loop is CASSGQGREQFF. CDR3 DNA: TGCGCCAGCAGCGGACAGGGAAGGGAGCAGTTCTTC.

This clonotype was recorded a few times. V usage is TRBV5-6 and J usage is TRBJ1-1, with TRBD1 matching over 7 bases. The CDR3 has 16 residues. Germline values: CDR1 SGHDT, CDR2 YYEEEE. Unmatched junction bases numbered 14, after V lost 3 bases and J lost 6 bases. CDR3 loop: CASSSYTQGRRAEAFF. The DNA of the CDR3 is TGTGCCAGCAGCTCGTATACACAGGGGAGGAGGGCTGAAGCTTTCTTT.

This clonotype was seen more than once but under ten times. J is TRBJ2-1 and V is TRBV3-1; D is possibly TRBD2 (7 bases). This CDR3 contains 13 residues. Germline lookup yields CDR1 LGHDT and CDR2 YNNKEL (reference sequence). The V gene lost 4 bases and the J gene lost 9 bases, with 13 bases spanning the gap. DNA of the CDR3: TGTGCCAGCAGCCTCGCGGGGGCCGTTGAGCAGTTCTTC. As protein: CASSLAGAVEQFF.

This clonotype has more than one count but fewer than ten. This chain links TRBV6-5 with TRBJ1-5; maybe TRBD1 (5 bases). Per germline, CDR1 MNHEY and CDR2 SVGAGI. V was clipped by 2 bases and J by 3 bases, with 14 bases between them. There are 16 residues in the CDR3. CDR3 nucleotides: TGTGCCAGCAGTTACGCCCGGGACTCCTTCAATCAGCCCCAGCATTTT. It is translated as CASSYARDSFNQPQHF.

With respect to this clonotype: Being one base from a much bigger clone, this may be a read error. The chain uses TRBV20-1 and TRBJ2-7; D is unclear. Germline loops: CDR1 DFQATT, CDR2 SNEGSKA (reference sequence). The CDR3 has 11 residues. In DNA form, the CDR3 reads TGCAGTGCTAGGGATGGTGGCGAGCAGAACTTC. Translation gives CSARDGGEQNF.

This clonotype was seen more than once but under ten times. V gene TRBV6-2 or TRBV6-3 combines with J gene TRBJ2-2, with a tentative D call TRBD2 (5 bases). The CDR3 has 14 amino acids. Looked up from germline, CDR1 is MNHEY and CDR2 is SVGEGT. V was pared by 6 bases and J by 5 bases, with 13 bases between. The CDR3 sequence is CASSAGGGTGELFF. The DNA of the CDR3 is TGTGCCAGCAGCGCCGGAGGAGGAACCGGGGAGCTGTTTTTT.

This clonotype was observed many times. V usage is TRBV12-3 or TRBV12-4 and J usage is TRBJ2-7; 14 bases are shared with TRBD2. The CDR3 contains 15 residues. V lost 6 bases, J lost 4 bases, and 5 bases stayed unmatched. CDR3 in amino acids: CASRLGLAGAYEQYF. CDR3 nucleotide sequence: TGTGCCAGCAGGTTGGGACTAGCGGGAGCATACGAGCAGTACTTC.

The J gene is TRBJ2-7, the V gene TRBV6-5; maybe TRBD2 (5 bases). The V end was cut by 2 bases, the J end by 2 bases, with 10 bases between. The V gene's germline CDR1 is MNHEY and CDR2 SVGAGI. This CDR3 region has 14 residues. For the CDR3, the DNA is TGTGCCAGCAGTTACGGTCGGGGTACCTACGAGCAGTACTTC. Protein product: CASSYGRGTYEQYF.

This clonotype was seen many times. CDR3: CSIRTGPGELFF. CDR3 nucleotides: TGCAGCATTCGGACTGGCCCCGGGGAGCTGTTTTTT. The rearrangement uses TRBV29-1 and TRBJ2-2; maybe TRBD2 (5 bases). The germline gives CDR1 SQVTM, CDR2 ANQGSEA. V was cut by 8 bases and J by 6 bases, with 13 bases left in between. The CDR3 covers 12 residues.

Only a few counts were recorded for this clonotype. The conserved phenylalanine or tryptophan normally closing the CDR3 is absent here, so this likely arose from a read error. The limits of the CDR3 on the DNA are not certain, so only TCRdb's listed CDR3 is given. CDR3: CASSQLPSGGGLVL. The rearrangement links TRBV16 to TRBJ2-1; TRBD2 is taken as the D call from the table, unchecked against the DNA. The CDR3 adds up to 14 amino acids, both ends counted. The V gene's germline CDR1 is KGHSY and CDR2 FQNENV.

There are many counts of this clonotype. V gene TRBV4-3 combines with J gene TRBJ2-5; TRBD1 might be the D (6 bases). CDR1 is LGHNA, CDR2 YSLEER, per germline. The CDR3 consists of 13 residues. V was pared by 4 bases and J by 5 bases, with 11 bases between. CDR3: CASSRNGGETQYF. CDR3 coding DNA: TGCGCCAGCAGCCGCAATGGGGGCGAGACCCAGTACTTC.

This clonotype was recorded a few times. The chain joins TRBV4-3 to TRBJ2-2, with D unclear. Germline lookup yields CDR1 LGHNA and CDR2 YSLEER. CDR3 length: 16 residues. Trimming took 1 base from V and 4 from J, leaving 13 bases between them. The CDR3: CASSQVIGDGTGELFF. The CDR3 DNA reads TGCGCCAGCAGCCAAGTTATTGGGGATGGCACCGGGGAGCTGTTTTTT.

The sample holds many counts of this clonotype. V usage is TRBV20-1 and J usage is TRBJ2-5; tentatively, D is TRBD2 (6 bases). This CDR3 is built from 11 residues. The V gene's germline CDR1 is DFQATT and CDR2 SNEGSKA (reference sequence). Trimming shortened V by 8 bases and J by 5 bases, and 12 bases separated the two germline ends. CDR3 protein: CSPRRAETQYF. CDR3 sequence (DNA): TGCAGTCCCAGGAGGGCGGAGACCCAGTACTTC.

This clonotype was seen ten or more times. The chain recombines TRBV20-1 with TRBJ2-2; maybe TRBD2 (5 bases). The CDR3 has 14 amino acids. Trimming removed 6 bases at V and 3 bases at J, with 14 bases between. Germline values: CDR1 DFQATT, CDR2 SNEGSKA (reference sequence). In DNA, the CDR3 is TGCAGTGCAAAGGGCGGGCGTGACACCGGGGAGCTGTTTTTT. Translating it yields CSAKGGRDTGELFF.

The sample holds a few counts of this clonotype. The chain carries TRBV5-1 and TRBJ2-1, with D hard to call. CDR1 is SGHRS and CDR2 is YFSETQ in the germline V gene. The CDR3 covers 17 residues. V dropped 1 base and J dropped 3 bases, with 17 bases sitting between them. The chain's CDR3 is CASSLIGSQSGYNEQFF. DNA of the CDR3: TGCGCCAGCAGCTTGATTGGCTCCCAGTCTGGCTACAATGAGCAGTTCTTC. The complete variable domain, with remaining parts taken from reference TRBV5-1 and TRBJ2-1, reads KAGVTQTPRYLIKTRGQQVTLSCSPISGHRSVSWYQQTPGQGLQFLFEYFSETQRNKGNFPGRFSGRQFSNSRSEMNVSTLELGDSALYLCASSLIGSQSGYNEQFFGPGTRLTVL.

The sample holds a few counts of this clonotype. The chain has TRBV20-1 and TRBJ1-1; D gene ambiguous. The CDR3 is 13 amino acids. Between the trimmed V and J ends, which lost 0 bases and 1 base, there was a span of 6 bases. CDR1 and CDR2 from the germline V gene are DFQATT and SNEGSKA (reference sequence). CDR3 in DNA: TGCAGTGCTAGAGAATCACCGAACACTGAAGCTTTCTTT. Its protein product is CSARESPNTEAFF.